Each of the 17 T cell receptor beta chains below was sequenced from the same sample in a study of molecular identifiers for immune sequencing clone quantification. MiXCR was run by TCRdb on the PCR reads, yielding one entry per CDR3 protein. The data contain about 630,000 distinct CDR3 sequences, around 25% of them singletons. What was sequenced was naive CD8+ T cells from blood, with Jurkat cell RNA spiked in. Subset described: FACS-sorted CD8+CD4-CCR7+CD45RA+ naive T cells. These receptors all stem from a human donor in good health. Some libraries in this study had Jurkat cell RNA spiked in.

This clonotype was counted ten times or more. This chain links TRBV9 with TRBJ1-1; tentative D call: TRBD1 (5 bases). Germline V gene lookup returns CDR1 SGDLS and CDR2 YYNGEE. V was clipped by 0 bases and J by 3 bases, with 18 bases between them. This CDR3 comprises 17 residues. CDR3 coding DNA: TGTGCCAGCAGCGTAGGATGGGGCTCGAAGGAGTACACTGAAGCTTTCTTT. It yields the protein CASSVGWGSKEYTEAFF.

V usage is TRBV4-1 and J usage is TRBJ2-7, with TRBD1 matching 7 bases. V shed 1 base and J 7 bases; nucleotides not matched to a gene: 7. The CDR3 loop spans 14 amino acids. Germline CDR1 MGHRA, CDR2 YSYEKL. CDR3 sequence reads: CASSQVAGGREQYF. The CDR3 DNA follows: TGCGCCAGCAGCCAAGTTGCAGGGGGTAGGGAGCAGTACTTC.

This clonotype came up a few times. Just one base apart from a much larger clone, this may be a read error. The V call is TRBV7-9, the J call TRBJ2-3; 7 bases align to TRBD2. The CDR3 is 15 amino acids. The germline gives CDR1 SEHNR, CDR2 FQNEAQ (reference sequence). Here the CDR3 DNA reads TGTGCCCGCAGCTTAGCGGGTTATTCCACAGATACGCAGTATTTT. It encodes CARSLAGYSTDTQYF.

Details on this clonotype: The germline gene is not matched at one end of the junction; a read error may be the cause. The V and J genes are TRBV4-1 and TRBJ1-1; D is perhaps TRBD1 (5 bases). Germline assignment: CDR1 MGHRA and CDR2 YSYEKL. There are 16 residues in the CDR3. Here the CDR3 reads CASSQDSTGLNTAAFF. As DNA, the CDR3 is TGCGCCAGCAGCCAAGATTCTACAGGATTGAACACTGCAGCTTTCTTT.

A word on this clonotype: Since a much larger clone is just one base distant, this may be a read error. CDR3 protein: CSVEDGGSYNEQFF. Here the CDR3 DNA reads TGCAGCGTGGAAGACGGGGGATCCTACAATGAGCAGTTCTTC. The rearrangement joins TRBV29-1 to TRBJ2-1, with D tentatively TRBD2 (6 bases). The germline CDR1 and CDR2 sequences are SQVTM and ANQGSEA. CDR3 length equals 14 residues.

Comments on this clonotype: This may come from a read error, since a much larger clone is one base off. CDR3 DNA sequence: TGCGCCAGCAGCCAAGTCGAGACTGGGGAGCAGTACTTC. It specifies CASSQVETGEQYF. This rearrangement joins TRBV4-1 to TRBJ2-7; no reliable D call. V was shortened by 1 base and J by 7 bases, with 11 bases between the two germline ends. Germline V gene data show CDR1 as MGHRA and CDR2 as YSYEKL. This CDR3 spans 13 amino acids.

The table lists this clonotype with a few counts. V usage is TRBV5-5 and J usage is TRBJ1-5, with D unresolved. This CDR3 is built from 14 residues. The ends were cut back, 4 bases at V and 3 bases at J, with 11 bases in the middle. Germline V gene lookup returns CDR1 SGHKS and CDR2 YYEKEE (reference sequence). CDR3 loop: CASSPWSLNQPQHF. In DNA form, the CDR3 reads TGTGCCAGCAGCCCTTGGTCCCTCAATCAGCCCCAGCATTTT.

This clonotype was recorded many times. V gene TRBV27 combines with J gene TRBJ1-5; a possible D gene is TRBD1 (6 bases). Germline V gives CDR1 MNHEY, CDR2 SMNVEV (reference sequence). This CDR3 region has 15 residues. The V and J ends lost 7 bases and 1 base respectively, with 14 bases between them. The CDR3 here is CASTPTGTSNQPQHF. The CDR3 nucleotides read TGTGCCAGCACCCCCACAGGGACGAGCAATCAGCCCCAGCATTTT.

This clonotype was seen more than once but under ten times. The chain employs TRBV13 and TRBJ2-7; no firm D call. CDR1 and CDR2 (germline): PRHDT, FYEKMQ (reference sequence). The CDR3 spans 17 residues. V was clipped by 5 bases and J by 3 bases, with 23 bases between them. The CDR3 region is CASSPVPGQVGGYEQYF. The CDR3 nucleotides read TGTGCCAGCAGCCCCGTTCCCGGGCAGGTCGGCGGCTACGAGCAGTACTTC.

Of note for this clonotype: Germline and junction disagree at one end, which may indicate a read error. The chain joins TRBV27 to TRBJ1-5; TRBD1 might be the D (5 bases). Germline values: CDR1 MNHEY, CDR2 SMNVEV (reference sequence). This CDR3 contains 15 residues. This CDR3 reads CGSSLFKGVNQPQHF. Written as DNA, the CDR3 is TGTGGCAGCAGTTTATTTAAAGGGGTCAATCAGCCCCAGCATTTT.

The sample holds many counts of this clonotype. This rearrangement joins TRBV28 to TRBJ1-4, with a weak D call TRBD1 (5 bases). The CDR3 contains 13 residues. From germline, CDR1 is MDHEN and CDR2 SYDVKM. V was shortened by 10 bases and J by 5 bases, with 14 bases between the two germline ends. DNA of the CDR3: TGTGCCACCTCCGCGACAGTCAATGAAAAACTGTTTTTT. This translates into CATSATVNEKLFF.

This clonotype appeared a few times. CDR3 sequence (DNA): TGTGCCAGCAGTCCCATTGGGGGCTTGGACACTGAAGCTTTCTTT. Its protein is CASSPIGGLDTEAFF. This chain links TRBV27 with TRBJ1-1; D perhaps matches TRBD1 (6 bases). Germline V gene sequence: CDR1 MNHEY, CDR2 SMNVEV (reference sequence). Trimming stripped 5 bases from V and 3 bases from J, with 16 bases between. The CDR3 loop spans 15 amino acids.

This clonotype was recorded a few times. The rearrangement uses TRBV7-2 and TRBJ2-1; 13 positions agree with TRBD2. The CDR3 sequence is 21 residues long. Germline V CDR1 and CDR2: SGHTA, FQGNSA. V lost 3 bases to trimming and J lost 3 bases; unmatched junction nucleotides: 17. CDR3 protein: CASSFSGPGTSGTYLYNEQFF. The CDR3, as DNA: TGTGCCAGCAGCTTCTCCGGCCCCGGGACTAGCGGGACTTACCTCTACAATGAGCAGTTCTTC.

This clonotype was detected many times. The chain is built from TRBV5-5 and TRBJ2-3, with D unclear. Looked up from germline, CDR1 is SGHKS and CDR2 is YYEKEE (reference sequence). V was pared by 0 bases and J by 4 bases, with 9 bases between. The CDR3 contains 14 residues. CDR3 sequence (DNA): TGTGCCAGCAGCTTGGTAACCGCTGCAGATACGCAGTATTTT. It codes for CASSLVTAADTQYF. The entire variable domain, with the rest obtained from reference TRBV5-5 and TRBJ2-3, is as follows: DAGVTQSPTHLIKTRGQQVTLRCSPISGHKSVSWYQQVLGQGPQFIFQYYEKEERGRGNFPDRFSARQFPNYSSELNVNALLLGDSALYLCASSLVTAADTQYFGPGTRLTVL.

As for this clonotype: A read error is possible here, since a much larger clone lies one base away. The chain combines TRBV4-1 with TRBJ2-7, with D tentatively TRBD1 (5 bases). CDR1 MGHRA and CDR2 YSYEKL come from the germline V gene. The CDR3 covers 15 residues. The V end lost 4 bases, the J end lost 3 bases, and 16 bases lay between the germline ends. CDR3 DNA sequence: TGCGCCAGCAGCCGAGAGGCAGGGTATAGCTACGAGCAGTACTTC. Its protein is CASSREAGYSYEQYF.

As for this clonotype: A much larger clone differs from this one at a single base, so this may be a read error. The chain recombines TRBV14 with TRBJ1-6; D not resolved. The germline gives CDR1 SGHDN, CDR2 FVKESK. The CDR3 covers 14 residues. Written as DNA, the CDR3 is TGTGCCAGCAGCCAGAGCTCCGATAATTCACCCCTCCACTTT. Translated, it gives CASSQSSDNSPLHF.

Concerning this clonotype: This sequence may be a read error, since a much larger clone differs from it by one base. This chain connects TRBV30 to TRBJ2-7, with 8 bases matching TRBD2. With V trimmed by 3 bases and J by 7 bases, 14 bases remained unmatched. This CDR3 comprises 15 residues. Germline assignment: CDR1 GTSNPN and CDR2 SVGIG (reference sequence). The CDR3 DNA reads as TGTGCCTGGAGCCCCGGGACTAGTTCAATCAATGAGCAGTACTTC. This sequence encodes CAWSPGTSSINEQYF.